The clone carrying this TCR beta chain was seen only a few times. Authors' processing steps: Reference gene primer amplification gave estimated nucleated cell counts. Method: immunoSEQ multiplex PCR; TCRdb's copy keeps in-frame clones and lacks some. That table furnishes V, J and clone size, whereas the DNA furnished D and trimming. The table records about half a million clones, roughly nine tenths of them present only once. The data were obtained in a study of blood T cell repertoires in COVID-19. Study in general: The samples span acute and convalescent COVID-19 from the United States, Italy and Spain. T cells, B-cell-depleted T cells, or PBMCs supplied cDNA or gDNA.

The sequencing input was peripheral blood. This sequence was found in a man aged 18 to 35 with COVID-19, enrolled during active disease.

CDR3 loop: CASSPMSGGITDTQYF. DNA of the CDR3: TGTGCCAGCAGCCCGATGAGCGGGGGGATCACAGATACGCAGTATTTT. The J gene is TRBJ2-3, the V gene TRBV14; 9 nucleotides align to TRBD2. This CDR3 has 16 residues. V shed 4 bases, J shed 2 bases, and the junction held 7 bases outside the gene matches. The germline V gene encodes CDR1 SGHDN and CDR2 FVKESK.